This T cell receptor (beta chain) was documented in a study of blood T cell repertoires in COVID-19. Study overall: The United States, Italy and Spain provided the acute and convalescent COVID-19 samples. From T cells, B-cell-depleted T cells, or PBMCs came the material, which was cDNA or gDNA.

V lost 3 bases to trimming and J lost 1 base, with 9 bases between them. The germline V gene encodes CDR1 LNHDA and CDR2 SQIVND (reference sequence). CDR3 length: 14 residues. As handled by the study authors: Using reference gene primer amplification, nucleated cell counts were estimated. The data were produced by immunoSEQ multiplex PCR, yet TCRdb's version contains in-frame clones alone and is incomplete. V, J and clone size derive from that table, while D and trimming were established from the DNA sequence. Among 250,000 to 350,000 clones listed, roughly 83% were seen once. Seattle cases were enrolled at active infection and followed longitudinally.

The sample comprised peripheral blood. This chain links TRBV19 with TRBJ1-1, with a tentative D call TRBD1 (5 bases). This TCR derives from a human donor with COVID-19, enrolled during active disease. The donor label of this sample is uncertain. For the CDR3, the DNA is TGTGCCAGTAGTATCGGTCAGGGGAACACTGAAGCTTTCTTT. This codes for CASSIGQGNTEAFF.